This T cell receptor beta chain was retrieved from a study of beta chain features in type 1 diabetes. Study results and caveats: People with Type 1 diabetes carried modestly yet significantly shorter TCRB CDR3s in all four CD4+ subsets.

This clone was counted only a few times. Its cognate antigen is unknown. The CDR3 is 12 residues long. The V gene's germline CDR1 is MNHEY and CDR2 SVGAGI. Trimming removed 6 bases from V and 10 bases from J; junction bases left unmatched: 5. The study reverse transcribed the entire isolated RNA, so it sequenced expressed TCRB transcripts. Sequencing used immunoSEQ multiplex PCR; TCRdb keeps in-frame clones, though not all of them. The sample includes about 650,000 clones, under 15% of them seen just once. The chain employs TRBV6-5 and TRBJ2-4; 8 bases fit TRBD1. The clonotype originates from a man aged 30 to 45 with type 1 diabetes. The specimen sequenced was naive CD4+ T cells from blood. The CDR3 reads CASSRTGRIQYF. The CDR3 bases are TGTGCCAGCAGCCGGACAGGGCGAATTCAGTACTTC.